The present entry profiles one TCR beta chain with its context. Its antigen remains unknown. The V segment lost 3 bases and the J segment 5 bases; nucleotides outside the gene matches: 8. The germline V gene encodes CDR1 MNHEY and CDR2 SMNVEV (reference sequence). This CDR3 contains 16 residues. This sample is drawn from a study of OX40 agonist ivuxolimab in advanced cancers. Data came from immunoSEQ multiplex PCR; TCRdb stores just in-frame clones and leaves some out. The sample has more than 35,000 clones; roughly 80% are singletons. Autoimmune disease history or systemic immunosuppression was exclusionary. Broader study findings: Patients with a partial response at 0.1-3.0 mg/kg had among the lowest clonal expansion.

The sequencing here drew on CD4+ or CD8+ T cells sorted from blood, taken in a trial of the OX40 agonist ivuxolimab. The receptor's source is an adult with an advanced solid tumor such as melanoma, head and neck, liver or kidney cancer. The chain couples TRBV27 to TRBJ2-5; 11 bases align to TRBD2. As DNA, the CDR3 is TGTGCCAGCAGTTTGATAGCGGGAGGGCCTTTTGAGACCCAGTACTTC. It codes for CASSLIAGGPFETQYF.